The text below deals with one TCR beta chain. The antigen remains undetermined. The CDR3 runs to 16 residues. The germline CDR1 and CDR2 sequences are MNHNS and SASEGT. Trimming left V 2 bases short and J 1 base short, with 12 bases between. PCR employed 60 Vbeta and 13 Jbeta primers. Assay: immunoSEQ multiplex PCR; the TCRdb copy retains only in-frame clones and omits some. Of more than 95,000 clones listed, 64% are singletons. This entry belongs to a study of cytomegalovirus exposure and HLA in healthy donors. Study conclusions and caveats: Later on, a genetic analysis was performed. It linked a missense variant in DCLRE1C with V- and J-gene trimming of TCR beta.

Material: PBMCs. The chain has TRBV6-1 and TRBJ1-5; D remains unclear. This TCR was recovered from a man in his sixties in good health and CMV-seronegative. This CDR3 is CASSEHQAGSNQPQHF. The CDR3 bases are TGTGCCAGCAGTGAACACCAGGCGGGCAGCAATCAGCCCCAGCATTTT.